The next 7 T cell receptor beta chains were all read from a single sample in a study of T cells in Graves' hyperthyroidism and ophthalmopathy (dated by TCRdb to between 2018 and 2020). Libraries were built with multiplex PCR. The sequencer was an Illumina HiSeq 2000. Amplification of TCR beta CDR3 regions was carried out from RNA transcripts. For the first round of RT-PCR on the TCR CDR3, the HTBI primer set was used together with the Qiagen OneStep RT-PCR kit. Using fastp at Q25 and MiXCR, TCRdb reprocessed the public reads and kept productive beta chains. When rows share a CDR3 protein, they turn into one entry using the most common DNA and genes. Counted in this sample were 550,000 to 800,000 distinct CDR3 sequences; 15% to 20% of them appeared once. The ten largest account for about 16% of the sample. Sequencing was done on a sample of blood. The receptor set was obtained from a man aged 45-65 years with Graves' hyperthyroidism.

Many counts were recorded for this clonotype. This rearrangement joins TRBV29-1 to TRBJ1-1; unclear D gene. Trimming left V 1 base short and J 0 bases short, with 6 bases between. The germline V gene encodes CDR1 SQVTM and CDR2 ANQGSEA. CDR3 size: 13 residues. DNA for the CDR3: TGCAGCGTTGAAGGGTCCCTGAACACTGAAGCTTTCTTT. This encodes CSVEGSLNTEAFF. The complete variable domain, with remaining parts taken from reference TRBV29-1 and TRBJ1-1, reads SAVISQKPSRDICQRGTSLTIQCQVDSQVTMMFWYRQQPGQSLTLIATANQGSEATYESGFVIDKFPISRPNLTFSTLTVSNMSPEDSSIYLCSVEGSLNTEAFFGQGTRLTVV.

The sample holds many counts of this clonotype. The chain combines TRBV12-3 or TRBV12-4 with TRBJ2-1; 7 positions agree with TRBD2. V trimming: 7 bases; J trimming: 5 bases; junction bases outside the gene matches: 8. This CDR3 region has 14 residues. The CDR3 nucleotides are TGTGCCAGCACCTCATTGGGGAGGGACAATGAGCAGTTCTTC. This codes for CASTSLGRDNEQFF.

This chain joins TRBV6-1 and TRBJ2-3; unclear D gene. From germline, CDR1 is MNHNS and CDR2 SASEGT. The CDR3 has 14 amino acids. The germline V and J ends were trimmed by 6 bases and 0 bases, with 10 bases remaining between them. The CDR3 is CASRVTVSTDTQYF. CDR3 nucleotide sequence: TGTGCCAGCAGGGTCACGGTTAGCACAGATACGCAGTATTTT.

This clonotype was picked up many times. V and J are TRBV19 and TRBJ1-5, with 7 bases that match TRBD1. The CDR3 has 15 residues. J was trimmed by 3 bases and V by 4 bases; bases with no gene match: 6. Per the germline V gene, CDR1 is LNHDA and CDR2 is SQIVND (reference sequence). The CDR3 reads CASSTRQGYNQPQHF. CDR3 DNA: TGTGCCAGTAGTACCCGACAGGGATACAATCAGCCCCAGCATTTT.

The sample holds a few counts of this clonotype. This chain connects TRBV6-5 to TRBJ2-5; TRBD2 agrees at 12 bases. This CDR3 contains 17 residues. From germline, CDR1 is MNHEY and CDR2 SVGAGI. With V trimmed by 0 bases and J by 3 bases, 5 bases remained unmatched. The CDR3 loop reads CASSYSKLAGGKETQYF. The CDR3 nucleotides read TGTGCCAGCAGTTACTCGAAACTAGCGGGAGGTAAAGAGACCCAGTACTTC.

Concerning this clonotype: Its ends do not fully match the called genes, so a read error is possible. The rearrangement uses TRBV28 and TRBJ1-2; D remains unclear. The CDR3 runs to 13 residues. The germline gives CDR1 MDHEN, CDR2 SYDVKM. This chain's CDR3 is CASTNRENCGYTF. In nucleotides, the CDR3 is TGTGCCAGCACAAACCGGGAGAACTGTGGCTACACCTTC.

This clonotype was seen at least ten times. This rearrangement joins TRBV28 to TRBJ2-1; 13 bases map to TRBD2. J gave up 7 bases and V 9 bases, and 15 bases lay outside the gene matches. The CDR3 sequence is 17 residues long. CDR1 MDHEN and CDR2 SYDVKM come from the germline V gene. The CDR3 bases are TGTGCCAGTCAGGGACTAGCGGGACGACCTAAAGGGAATGAGCAGTTCTTC. Its protein product is CASQGLAGRPKGNEQFF. The full variable domain, with the rest looked up from reference TRBV28 and TRBJ2-1, is DVKVTQSSRYLVKRTGEKVFLECVQDMDHENMFWYRQDPGLGLRLIYFSYDVKMKEKGDIPEGYSVSREKKERFSLILESASTNQTSMYLCASQGLAGRPKGNEQFFGPGTRLTVL.